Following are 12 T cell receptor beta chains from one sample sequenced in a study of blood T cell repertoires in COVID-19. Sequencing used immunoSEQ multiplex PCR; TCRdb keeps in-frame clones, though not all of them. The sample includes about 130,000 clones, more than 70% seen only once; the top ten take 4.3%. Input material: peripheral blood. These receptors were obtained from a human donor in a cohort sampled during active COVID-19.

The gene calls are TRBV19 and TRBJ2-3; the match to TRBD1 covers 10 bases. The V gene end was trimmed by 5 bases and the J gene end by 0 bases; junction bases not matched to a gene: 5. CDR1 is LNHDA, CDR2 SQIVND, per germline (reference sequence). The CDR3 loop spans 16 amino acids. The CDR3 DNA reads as TGTGCCAGTAGTTCCCGGACAGGGGGTAGCACAGATACGCAGTATTTT. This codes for CASSSRTGGSTDTQYF. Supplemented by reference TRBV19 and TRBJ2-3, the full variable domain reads DGGITQSPKYLFRKEGQNVTLSCEQNLNHDAMYWYRQDPGQGLRLIYYSQIVNDFQKGDIAEGYSVSREKKESFPLTVTSAQKNPTAFYLCASSSRTGGSTDTQYFGPGTRLTVL.

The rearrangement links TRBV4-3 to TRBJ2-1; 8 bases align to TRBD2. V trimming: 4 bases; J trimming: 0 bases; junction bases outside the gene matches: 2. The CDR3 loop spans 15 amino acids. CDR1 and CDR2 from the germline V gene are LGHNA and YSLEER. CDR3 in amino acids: CASSLSGTSYNEQFF. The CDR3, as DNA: TGCGCCAGCAGCCTTAGCGGGACCTCCTACAATGAGCAGTTCTTC.

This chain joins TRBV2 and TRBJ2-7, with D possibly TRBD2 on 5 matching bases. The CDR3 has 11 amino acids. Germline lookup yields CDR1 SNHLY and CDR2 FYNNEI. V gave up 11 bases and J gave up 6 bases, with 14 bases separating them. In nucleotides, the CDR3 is TGTGCCGTTCTGGACCGGGGCGAGCAGTACTTC. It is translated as CAVLDRGEQYF.

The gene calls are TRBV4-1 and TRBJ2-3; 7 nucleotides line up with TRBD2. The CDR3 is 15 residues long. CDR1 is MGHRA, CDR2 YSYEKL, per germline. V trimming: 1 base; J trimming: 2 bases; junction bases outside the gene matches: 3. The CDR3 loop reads CASSQARDYTDTQYF. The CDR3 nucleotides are TGCGCCAGCAGCCAAGCCCGGGACTACACAGATACGCAGTATTTT.

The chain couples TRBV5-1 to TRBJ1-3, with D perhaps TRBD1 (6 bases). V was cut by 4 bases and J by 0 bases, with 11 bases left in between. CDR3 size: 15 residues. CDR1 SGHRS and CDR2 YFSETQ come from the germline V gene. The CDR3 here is CASSVTGFSGNTIYF. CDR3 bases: TGCGCCAGCAGCGTCACAGGGTTCTCTGGAAACACCATATATTTT. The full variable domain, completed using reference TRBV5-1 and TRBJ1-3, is KAGVTQTPRYLIKTRGQQVTLSCSPISGHRSVSWYQQTPGQGLQFLFEYFSETQRNKGNFPGRFSGRQFSNSRSEMNVSTLELGDSALYLCASSVTGFSGNTIYFGEGSWLTVV.

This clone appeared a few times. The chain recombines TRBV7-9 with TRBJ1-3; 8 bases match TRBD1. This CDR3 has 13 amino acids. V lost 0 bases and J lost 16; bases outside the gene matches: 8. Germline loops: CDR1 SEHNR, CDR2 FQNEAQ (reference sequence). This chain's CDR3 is CASSLAAGGQGYF. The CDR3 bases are TGTGCCAGCAGCTTAGCGGCAGGGGGCCAGGGGTATTTT.

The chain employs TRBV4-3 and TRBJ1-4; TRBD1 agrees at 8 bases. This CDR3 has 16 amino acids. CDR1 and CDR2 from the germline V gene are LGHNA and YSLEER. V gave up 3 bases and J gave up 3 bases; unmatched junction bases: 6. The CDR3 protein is CASSQRTGFANEKLFF. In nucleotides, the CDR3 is TGCGCCAGCAGCCAGCGGACAGGGTTTGCTAATGAAAAACTGTTTTTT.

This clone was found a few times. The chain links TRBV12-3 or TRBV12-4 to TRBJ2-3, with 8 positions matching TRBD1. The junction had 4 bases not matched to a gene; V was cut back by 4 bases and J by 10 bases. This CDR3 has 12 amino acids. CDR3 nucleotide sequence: TGTGCCAGCAGTTCGGACAGGGCCGCGCAGTATTTT. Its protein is CASSSDRAAQYF.

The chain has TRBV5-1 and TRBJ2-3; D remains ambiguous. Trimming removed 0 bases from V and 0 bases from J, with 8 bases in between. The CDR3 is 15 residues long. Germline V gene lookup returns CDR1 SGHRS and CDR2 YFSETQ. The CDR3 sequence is CASSLVQSSTDTQYF. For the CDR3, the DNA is TGCGCCAGCAGCTTGGTACAATCTAGCACAGATACGCAGTATTTT.

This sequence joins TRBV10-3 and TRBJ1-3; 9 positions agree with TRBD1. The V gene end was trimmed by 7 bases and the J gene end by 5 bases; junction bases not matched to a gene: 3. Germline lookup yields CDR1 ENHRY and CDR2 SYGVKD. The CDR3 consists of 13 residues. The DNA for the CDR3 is TGTGCCATCAACGGACAGGGGAGAAACACCATATATTTT. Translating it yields CAINGQGRNTIYF.

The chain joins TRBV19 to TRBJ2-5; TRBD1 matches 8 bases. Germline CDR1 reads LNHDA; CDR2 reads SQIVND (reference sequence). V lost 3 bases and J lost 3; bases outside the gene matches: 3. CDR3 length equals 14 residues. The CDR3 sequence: CASSMTGAKETQYF. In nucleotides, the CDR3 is TGTGCCAGTAGTATGACAGGGGCCAAAGAGACCCAGTACTTC.

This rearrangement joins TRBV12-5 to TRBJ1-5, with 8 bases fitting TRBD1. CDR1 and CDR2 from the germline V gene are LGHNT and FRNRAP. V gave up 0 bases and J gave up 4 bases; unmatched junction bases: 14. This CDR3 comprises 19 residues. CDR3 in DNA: TGTGCTAGTGGTTTGGTAACCAGGGGGCTATTATCCTCAAATCAGCCCCAGCATTTT. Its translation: CASGLVTRGLLSSNQPQHF.